A selection of T cell receptor beta chains follows, all from one sample in a study of cytomegalovirus exposure and HLA in healthy donors. Produced via immunoSEQ multiplex PCR; TCRdb's table is partial and in-frame only. This repertoire shows 75,000 to 100,000 clones, around 80% found once; its top ten account for 16%. The specimen was PBMCs. The receptors shown here come from a man between 60 and 75 years old in good health and CMV-seropositive. CDR3s include the opening cysteine and the closing phenylalanine or tryptophan. The D gene is left open where the match is weak. Rows give clone size only sometimes, using once, few, many, or a class for an expanded clone.

TRBV14	TRBD2	NA	TRBJ2-3	TGTGCCAGCAGCCAAGATCAACCGGGACTAGCTTCCTCGCAGTATTTT	CASSQDQPGLASSQYF
TRBV19	TRBD1	NA	TRBJ1-2	TGTGCCAGTAGTATCTTTACGGGGACAGGGGGCCTGACTAACTATGGCTACACCTTC	CASSIFTGTGGLTNYGYTF
TRBV2	NA	NA	TRBJ2-1	TGTGCCAGCAGTGAGGAAGGGAGACAGGTCGATGAGCAGTTCTTC	CASSEEGRQVDEQFF
TRBV19	TRBD1	NA	TRBJ2-2	TGTGCCAGTAGTATTCACCAGGGGGTAGGAACCGGGGAGCTGTTTTTT	CASSIHQGVGTGELFF
TRBV7-9	TRBD1	few	TRBJ1-4	TGTGCCAGCAGCAGGCCGGGACAGGGGAATGAAAAACTGTTTTTT	CASSRPGQGNEKLFF
TRBV15	NA	NA	TRBJ1-4	TGTGCCACCAGCAGGGGAGGGTGGAATGAAAAACTGTTTTTT	CATSRGGWNEKLFF
TRBV6-1	NA	NA	TRBJ2-5	TGTGCCAGCAGTTTGCCGGGGGATGGCCAAGAGACCCAGTACTTC	CASSLPGDGQETQYF
TRBV28	NA	NA	TRBJ2-1	TGTGCCAGCAGTTTTGGGGGGGCGAGGGGCAATGAGCAGTTCTTC	CASSFGGARGNEQFF
TRBV19	TRBD1	NA	TRBJ2-7	TGTGCCAGTAGTACCCGGGACAGGGGCCACGAGCAGTACTTC	CASSTRDRGHEQYF
TRBV2	NA	NA	TRBJ2-7	TGTGCCAGCAGTCCCAGCTACGAGCAGTACTTC	CASSPSYEQYF
TRBV6-5	TRBD1	NA	TRBJ2-1	TGTGCCAGCAGTCCTACAGGGGGTCCCTACAATGAGCAGTTCTTC	CASSPTGGPYNEQFF